One sample yielded the 14 T cell receptor beta chains listed below, sequenced in a study of T-cell reconstitution after alpha-beta-depleted transplantation in children. Molecular barcoding with unique molecular identifiers was used for the TCRbeta library. TCRdb called the PCR reads again in MiXCR, with one record for every CDR3 protein. The top ten hold around a third of the sample, which has fewer than 750,000 distinct CDR3 sequences, around 27% seen once. The sample here was PBMCs, taken before TCRalphabeta/CD19-depleted stem cell transplant. These receptors originate from a boy younger than two with Wiskott-Aldrich syndrome, due to receive a stem cell transplant.

The chain is built from TRBV6-5 and TRBJ2-3; tentative D call: TRBD2 (6 bases). The CDR3 has 16 residues. Germline assignment: CDR1 MNHEY and CDR2 SVGAGI. Trimming stripped 2 bases from V and 0 bases from J, with 12 bases between. The CDR3 sequence is CASSYAKRVSTDTQYF. CDR3 sequence (DNA): TGTGCCAGCAGTTACGCGAAGCGGGTTAGCACAGATACGCAGTATTTT.

The chain uses TRBV11-2 and TRBJ2-1; 11 nucleotides align to TRBD2. CDR1 and CDR2 from the germline V gene are SGHAT and FQNNGV. CDR3 length equals 14 residues. The ends lost 5 bases at V and 6 bases at J; junction bases unmatched: 3. As DNA, the CDR3 is TGTGCCAGCAGCACGGGACTAGCGGTCAATGAGCAGTTCTTC. The encoded protein is CASSTGLAVNEQFF.

This chain connects TRBV12-3 or TRBV12-4 to TRBJ2-2, with D perhaps matching TRBD2 (5 bases). CDR3 length: 15 amino acids. V was trimmed by 2 bases and J by 5 bases, leaving 12 bases between them. The CDR3 loop is CASSLWQDLTGELFF. The DNA of the CDR3 is TGTGCCAGCAGTTTATGGCAGGACTTAACCGGGGAGCTGTTTTTT.

This chain joins TRBV29-1 and TRBJ2-1; 11 nucleotides align to TRBD2. Germline V lookup: CDR1 SQVTM, CDR2 ANQGSEA. V dropped 4 bases and J dropped 8; count of bases not matched to a gene: 10. This CDR3 has 15 residues. The CDR3 reads CSVVRLAGGRDEQFF. DNA for the CDR3: TGCAGCGTTGTTCGGCTAGCGGGAGGCAGAGATGAGCAGTTCTTC.

V usage is TRBV20-1 and J usage is TRBJ1-2; TRBD1 agrees at 7 bases. The CDR3 consists of 13 residues. The germline CDR1 and CDR2 sequences are DFQATT and SNEGSKA (reference sequence). V gave up 6 bases and J gave up 5 bases; unmatched junction bases: 9. For the CDR3, the DNA is TGCAGTGCCAATTCCCAGGGGGTGTATGGCTACACCTTC. This gives the protein CSANSQGVYGYTF.

The chain is built from TRBV4-2 and TRBJ1-2, with D maybe TRBD1 (5 bases). This CDR3 has 17 residues. V gave up 7 bases and J gave up 0 bases, with 21 bases separating them. Looked up from germline, CDR1 is LGHNA and CDR2 is YNFKEQ. DNA for the CDR3: TGTGCCAGCACCGAAGGGTCTTGGGGGTCCTCTAACTATGGCTACACCTTC. Protein: CASTEGSWGSSNYGYTF.

This clonotype was seen only a few times. This rearrangement joins TRBV14 to TRBJ2-1, with D possibly TRBD2 on 6 matching bases. CDR1 and CDR2 (germline): SGHDN, FVKESK. The CDR3 is 17 residues long. Between the trimmed V and J ends, which lost 1 base and 0 bases, there was a span of 13 bases. The CDR3 spells CASSQVWDGSSYNEQFF. CDR3 coding DNA: TGTGCCAGCAGCCAAGTTTGGGACGGGAGCTCCTACAATGAGCAGTTCTTC.

Concerning this clonotype itself: The junction departs from the called germline gene at one end, perhaps through a read error. V and J are TRBV24-1 and TRBJ2-2; 9 positions match TRBD2. Looked up from germline, CDR1 is KGHDR and CDR2 is SFDVKD. The CDR3 has 15 residues. The CDR3: CASSPAGGMTGELFF. The CDR3, as DNA: TGTGCCTCCAGTCCAGCGGGGGGAATGACCGGGGAGCTGTTTTTT.

This clonotype was seen only a few times. J is TRBJ1-5 and V is TRBV6-1, with D hard to call. The length of the CDR3 is 15 residues. In germline, CDR1 is MNHNS, CDR2 SASEGT. With 6 bases removed from V and 0 bases from J, the gap between germline ends came to 12 bases. CDR3 coding DNA: TGTGCCAGCAGGGACCGCGGCTATAGCAATCAGCCCCAGCATTTT. This encodes CASRDRGYSNQPQHF.

The rearrangement links TRBV12-3 or TRBV12-4 to TRBJ1-6; D is possibly TRBD1 (5 bases). V was pared by 2 bases and J by 10 bases, with 12 bases between. The CDR3 covers 14 residues. The CDR3 DNA follows: TGTGCCAGCAGTTTACAGGGAACGATCTCACCCCTCCACTTT. Encoded protein: CASSLQGTISPLHF.

This clonotype was counted between two and nine times. The V and J genes are TRBV6-1 and TRBJ2-7; 12 bases are a match to TRBD1. Germline CDR1 reads MNHNS; CDR2 reads SASEGT. The J segment lost 6 bases and the V segment lost 6 bases, leaving 6 bases of the junction unmatched. CDR3 length: 14 residues. The CDR3 DNA sequence: TGTGCCAGCAGGTTGGGACAGGGGGCCGCCGAGCAGTACTTC. This codes for CASRLGQGAAEQYF.

The V gene is TRBV7-2, the J gene TRBJ2-1; 11 positions match TRBD2. This CDR3 is 16 amino acids long. V shed 1 base, J shed 6 bases, and the junction held 5 bases outside the gene matches. Germline assignment: CDR1 SGHTA and CDR2 FQGNSA. DNA for the CDR3: TGTGCCAGCAGCTTAGGGCTAGCGGGAGGCCCCAATGAGCAGTTCTTC. It translates to CASSLGLAGGPNEQFF.

The chain employs TRBV11-2 and TRBJ2-7; maybe TRBD2 (5 bases). The CDR3 length is 13 residues. Germline lookup yields CDR1 SGHAT and CDR2 FQNNGV. The V end lost 6 bases, the J end lost 4 bases, and 13 bases lay between the germline ends. The CDR3 DNA reads TGTGCCAGCAGTTACTTTCTAGCTTACGAGCAGTACTTC. Its translation: CASSYFLAYEQYF.

This clonotype showed up just a few times. The chain joins TRBV7-9 to TRBJ1-2, with D hard to call. CDR1 is SEHNR and CDR2 is FQNEAQ in the germline V gene (reference sequence). V lost 0 bases, J lost 3 bases, and 5 bases lay in between. The CDR3 length is 13 residues. The CDR3 DNA follows: TGTGCCAGCAGCTTAGCAGGGTACTATGGCTACACCTTC. Its translation is CASSLAGYYGYTF.